Below, 29 T cell receptor beta chains from the same sample are listed, as sequenced in a study of cytomegalovirus exposure and HLA in healthy donors (dated by TCRdb to 2016 to 2017). The method was the immunoSEQ multiplex PCR assay. The table was pulled from immuneACCESS by TCRdb, which kept in-frame rearrangements only. Such tables lose some clones; where checked, under half of the loss comes from unresolved V genes, and the rest has no known cause. The sample table holds 220,000 or so clones, of which 87% were seen once. 2% of the sample lies in the top ten. The sequencing sample was made of PBMCs. Every receptor here comes from a woman aged 18 to 35 in good health and CMV-seropositive.

The rearrangement uses TRBV5-1 and TRBJ1-1; 7 bases align to TRBD1. Germline CDR1 SGHRS, CDR2 YFSETQ. After removal of 0 bases from V and 3 bases from J, the junction contained 2 bases not matched to a gene. The CDR3 loop spans 14 amino acids. The CDR3 DNA reads TGCGCCAGCAGCTTGGTAGGGGGCGACACTGAAGCTTTCTTT. Amino acids: CASSLVGGDTEAFF.

The chain uses TRBV5-1 and TRBJ1-2; D gene ambiguous. Germline V lookup: CDR1 SGHRS, CDR2 YFSETQ. V shed 0 bases and J shed 4 bases, with 13 bases lying between them. The CDR3 runs 15 residues. The CDR3 loop reads CASSLAGEQLYGYTF. The CDR3 DNA follows: TGCGCCAGCAGCTTGGCCGGTGAACAGCTCTATGGCTACACCTTC.

The rearrangement links TRBV28 to TRBJ1-5; maybe TRBD1 (6 bases). The germline V and J ends were trimmed by 5 bases and 6 bases, with 11 bases remaining between them. The CDR3 has 13 residues. CDR1 and CDR2 from the germline V gene are MDHEN and SYDVKM. The CDR3 coding sequence is TGTGCCAGCAGTGAGAGGGGGTTTCAGCCCCAGCATTTT. It translates to CASSERGFQPQHF.

J is TRBJ1-5 and V is TRBV4-2, with 9 bases matching TRBD1. The germline V gene encodes CDR1 LGHNA and CDR2 YNFKEQ. V trimming: 0 bases; J trimming: 4 bases; junction bases outside the gene matches: 4. This CDR3 has 16 amino acids. In DNA, the CDR3 is TGTGCCAGCAGCCAAGAGGGACAGGGAGGTAATCAGCCCCAGCATTTT. Protein: CASSQEGQGGNQPQHF.

The chain employs TRBV27 and TRBJ2-2, with D possibly matching TRBD2 (5 bases). Germline-derived CDR1 and CDR2 are MNHEY and SMNVEV (reference sequence). Trimming shortened V by 5 bases and J by 4 bases, and 8 bases separated the two germline ends. The CDR3 is 13 amino acids. The CDR3: CASSTAGTGELFF. As DNA, the CDR3 is TGTGCCAGCAGTACCGCGGGCACCGGGGAGCTGTTTTTT.

This rearrangement joins TRBV9 to TRBJ2-3; D is ambiguous. V dropped 3 bases and J dropped 2 bases, with 4 bases sitting between them. The CDR3 extends over 12 amino acids. The germline V gene encodes CDR1 SGDLS and CDR2 YYNGEE. In DNA form, the CDR3 reads TGTGCCAGCAGCGCCTTCACAGATACGCAGTATTTT. Translation: CASSAFTDTQYF.

The gene calls are TRBV29-1 and TRBJ2-2; maybe TRBD1 (6 bases). In germline, CDR1 is SQVTM, CDR2 ANQGSEA. The CDR3 consists of 14 residues. V lost 3 bases and J lost 7, with 15 bases in between. CDR3 in DNA: TGCAGCGTTGAGAGTGTGCTAGGGGGCGGGGAGCTGTTTTTT. Amino acids: CSVESVLGGGELFF.

This chain links TRBV27 with TRBJ2-2, with D tentatively TRBD1 (5 bases). This CDR3 has 15 amino acids. Germline V gene data show CDR1 as MNHEY and CDR2 as SMNVEV (reference sequence). Trimming stripped 2 bases from V and 4 bases from J, with 11 bases between. The CDR3 is CASSLEWTSTGELFF. CDR3 nucleotides: TGTGCCAGCAGTTTAGAGTGGACATCCACCGGGGAGCTGTTTTTT.

The genes are TRBV5-4 and TRBJ2-2; the D gene is possibly TRBD2 (6 bases). The CDR3 sequence is 15 residues long. V dropped 7 bases and J dropped 4 bases, with 17 bases sitting between them. Germline values: CDR1 SGHNT, CDR2 YYREEE (reference sequence). The CDR3 nucleotides read TGTGCCAGCCGGTCAAGGAAGGGAGGCACCGGGGAGCTGTTTTTT. Protein product: CASRSRKGGTGELFF.

V is TRBV6-5 and J is TRBJ2-7; D is possibly TRBD1 (5 bases). V was pared by 0 bases and J by 2 bases, with 14 bases between. The CDR3 has 16 residues. Germline CDR1 is MNHEY and CDR2 is SVGAGI. For the CDR3, the DNA is TGTGCCAGCAGTTACTCGTGGCAGGGAACCCCCTACGAGCAGTACTTC. Translation: CASSYSWQGTPYEQYF.

The gene calls are TRBV9 and TRBJ1-5; no clear D. Germline assignment: CDR1 SGDLS and CDR2 YYNGEE. The CDR3 runs to 15 residues. Trimming cost V 0 bases and J 0 bases, with 7 bases left between them. DNA for the CDR3: TGTGCCAGCAGCGTAGGTACAGCTAGCAATCAGCCCCAGCATTTT. The encoded protein is CASSVGTASNQPQHF.

The chain combines TRBV7-9 with TRBJ1-2, with a tentative D call TRBD1 (5 bases). This CDR3 contains 15 residues. CDR1 is SEHNR and CDR2 is FQNEAQ in the germline V gene (reference sequence). V lost 3 bases and J lost 1, with 12 bases in between. The CDR3 is CASSFILGGNYGYTF. The CDR3 bases are TGTGCCAGCAGCTTTATACTGGGGGGTAACTATGGCTACACCTTC.

The chain has TRBV28 and TRBJ1-5; 12 bases are a match to TRBD1. The CDR3 covers 16 residues. The V segment lost 6 bases and the J segment 1 base; nucleotides outside the gene matches: 4. Germline values: CDR1 MDHEN, CDR2 SYDVKM. The CDR3 is CASRGTGGPSNQPQHF. In nucleotides, the CDR3 is TGTGCCAGCAGGGGGACAGGGGGCCCGAGCAATCAGCCCCAGCATTTT.

The rearrangement joins TRBV15 to TRBJ2-5; D perhaps matches TRBD1 (6 bases). Trimming shortened V by 0 bases and J by 4 bases, and 9 bases separated the two germline ends. Germline loops: CDR1 LNHNV, CDR2 YYDKDF (reference sequence). This CDR3 has 14 residues. CDR3 amino acids: CATSRDQGTETQYF. As DNA, the CDR3 is TGTGCCACCAGCAGAGATCAGGGGACAGAGACCCAGTACTTC.

The sample holds one count of this clone. The chain has TRBV5-1 and TRBJ1-4, with 7 bases that match TRBD1. The J segment lost 2 bases and the V segment lost 4 bases, leaving 5 bases of the junction unmatched. This CDR3 region has 15 residues. CDR1 SGHRS and CDR2 YFSETQ come from the germline V gene. The CDR3 loop reads CASSASGGTNEKLFF. CDR3 in DNA: TGCGCCAGCAGCGCGTCAGGGGGGACTAATGAAAAACTGTTTTTT.

The J gene is TRBJ1-2, the V gene TRBV30; 8 bases fit TRBD1. The CDR3 runs to 12 residues. Per germline, CDR1 GTSNPN and CDR2 SVGIG (reference sequence). V shed 5 bases and J 8 bases; nucleotides not matched to a gene: 7. CDR3 protein: CAWEQGVLGYTF. For the CDR3, the DNA is TGTGCCTGGGAACAGGGGGTTCTGGGCTACACCTTC.

The chain combines TRBV28 with TRBJ2-7; D unclear. The CDR3 contains 11 residues. Germline V gene lookup returns CDR1 MDHEN and CDR2 SYDVKM. Trimming left V 3 bases short and J 3 bases short, with 3 bases between. The CDR3 spells CASSFYYEQYF. The CDR3 bases are TGTGCCAGCAGTTTCTACTACGAGCAGTACTTC. Variable domain in full (rest from reference TRBV28 and TRBJ2-7): DVKVTQSSRYLVKRTGEKVFLECVQDMDHENMFWYRQDPGLGLRLIYFSYDVKMKEKGDIPEGYSVSREKKERFSLILESASTNQTSMYLCASSFYYEQYFGPGTRLTVT.

The table lists this clone with a count of one. This chain links TRBV10-3 with TRBJ2-3; D is unresolved. Germline V gene sequence: CDR1 ENHRY, CDR2 SYGVKD. The V and J ends lost 4 bases and 3 bases respectively, with 5 bases between them. The CDR3 consists of 12 residues. CDR3 protein: CAISGGTDTQYF. CDR3 bases: TGTGCCATCAGTGGAGGAACAGATACGCAGTATTTT.

V usage is TRBV6-1 and J usage is TRBJ1-1; D not certain. Trimming took off 1 base at V and 1 base at J, with 10 bases between the two ends. The CDR3 spans 15 residues. CDR1 and CDR2 (germline): MNHNS, SASEGT. CDR3 sequence reads: CASSEGSAKNTEAFF. The CDR3 coding sequence is TGTGCCAGCAGTGAAGGCAGTGCAAAGAACACTGAAGCTTTCTTT.

This clone was counted once. The rearrangement uses TRBV7-3 and TRBJ2-1; 7 nucleotides agree with TRBD2. With 5 bases clipped from V and 6 bases from J, the junction kept 10 bases outside the gene matches. This CDR3 contains 15 residues. Looked up from germline, CDR1 is SGHTA and CDR2 is FQGTGA. CDR3: CASSPYLSSGNEQFF. The CDR3 DNA sequence: TGTGCCAGCAGCCCGTACCTTTCTAGCGGCAATGAGCAGTTCTTC.

The chain has TRBV10-1 and TRBJ2-2; D remains ambiguous. V shed 2 bases and J shed 3 bases, with 7 bases lying between them. Germline loops: CDR1 WNHNN, CDR2 SYGVQD (reference sequence). CDR3 length: 14 residues. CDR3 in DNA: TGCGCCAGCAGTGAGAACGCGTACACCGGGGAGCTGTTTTTT. Translation gives CASSENAYTGELFF.

V and J are TRBV5-6 and TRBJ2-4; 7 nucleotides align to TRBD1. Germline-derived CDR1 and CDR2 are SGHDT and YYEEEE. The J segment lost 1 base and the V segment lost 4 bases, leaving 14 bases of the junction unmatched. This CDR3 region has 18 residues. The CDR3 DNA sequence: TGTGCCAGCAGCCTGACAGGGTTCGGGTACTCTGCCAAAAACATTCAGTACTTC. Translating it yields CASSLTGFGYSAKNIQYF. The full variable domain, rest sourced from reference TRBV5-6 and TRBJ2-4, is DAGVTQSPTHLIKTRGQQVTLRCSPKSGHDTVSWYQQALGQGPQFIFQYYEEEERQRGNFPDRFSGHQFPNYSSELNVNALLLGDSALYLCASSLTGFGYSAKNIQYFGAGTRLSVL.

The V and J genes are TRBV30 and TRBJ2-2, with 7 bases fitting TRBD2. The CDR3 is made up of 16 amino acids. Trimming took 4 bases from V and 3 from J; bases not matched to a gene: 11. The germline V gene encodes CDR1 GTSNPN and CDR2 SVGIG (reference sequence). DNA for the CDR3: TGTGCCTGGAATAGCGAGGTGGGGGGGGACACCGGGGAGCTGTTTTTT. It specifies CAWNSEVGGDTGELFF.

The V gene is TRBV28, the J gene TRBJ2-5; 10 bases are shared with TRBD2. V was clipped by 10 bases and J by 4 bases; unmatched bases: 18. The CDR3 is 17 residues long. Germline CDR1 is MDHEN and CDR2 is SYDVKM. The DNA of the CDR3 is TGTGCCACCTTCGGGCTAGCGGGGGAAAAAGGGTCAGAGACCCAGTACTTC. This translates into CATFGLAGEKGSETQYF. Based on the CDR3 plus reference TRBV28 and TRBJ2-5, the full variable domain is DVKVTQSSRYLVKRTGEKVFLECVQDMDHENMFWYRQDPGLGLRLIYFSYDVKMKEKGDIPEGYSVSREKKERFSLILESASTNQTSMYLCATFGLAGEKGSETQYFGPGTRLLVL.

This chain links TRBV7-6 with TRBJ2-3; 10 positions agree with TRBD2. This CDR3 region has 16 residues. V lost 5 bases, J lost 1 base, and 6 bases stayed unmatched. CDR1 is SGHVS, CDR2 FNYEAQ, per germline. The CDR3 reads CASSAGGTSGTDTQYF. The CDR3 nucleotides read TGTGCCAGCAGCGCAGGCGGGACTAGCGGCACAGATACGCAGTATTTT.

The chain recombines TRBV6-1 with TRBJ2-1; D is unresolved. Germline loops: CDR1 MNHNS, CDR2 SASEGT. Trimming took 8 bases from V and 6 from J, leaving 8 bases between them. The CDR3 spans 11 residues. The DNA for the CDR3 is TGTGCCAGCTTCCCAGGCAATGAGCAGTTCTTC. Translated: CASFPGNEQFF.

The chain recombines TRBV5-1 with TRBJ2-2, with D perhaps matching TRBD2 (7 bases). Trimming took off 3 bases at V and 4 bases at J, with 10 bases between the two ends. The germline V gene has CDR1 SGHRS and CDR2 YFSETQ. The CDR3 sequence is 14 residues long. Here the CDR3 reads CASSSRGGTGELFF. In DNA form, the CDR3 reads TGCGCCAGCAGCTCGAGGGGGGGCACCGGGGAGCTGTTTTTT. Filled out from reference TRBV5-1 and TRBJ2-2, the complete variable domain reads KAGVTQTPRYLIKTRGQQVTLSCSPISGHRSVSWYQQTPGQGLQFLFEYFSETQRNKGNFPGRFSGRQFSNSRSEMNVSTLELGDSALYLCASSSRGGTGELFFGEGSRLTVL.

This chain joins TRBV15 and TRBJ2-7, with TRBD2 matching 7 bases. Trimming cost V 0 bases and J 3 bases; bases outside gene matches: 8. The length of the CDR3 is 16 residues. Germline assignment: CDR1 LNHNV and CDR2 YYDKDF (reference sequence). The CDR3 reads CATSRDRGSGLYEQYF. For the CDR3, the DNA is TGTGCCACCAGCAGAGATAGGGGTAGCGGGCTCTACGAGCAGTACTTC.

The genes are TRBV9 and TRBJ2-1; maybe TRBD1 (6 bases). The CDR3 is 15 residues long. V was trimmed by 0 bases and J by 5 bases, leaving 12 bases between them. In germline, CDR1 is SGDLS, CDR2 YYNGEE. The CDR3 DNA is TGTGCCAGCAGCGTAGAGGGGGTCCCTAACAATGAGCAGTTCTTC. It is translated as CASSVEGVPNNEQFF.